This T cell receptor (beta chain) was retrieved from a study of cytomegalovirus exposure and HLA in healthy donors. Whole-study results and caveats: Most of the CMV-associated TCR beta chains (in a later analysis) appeared to be HLA-restricted. TCR beta V segments were, for the most part, productive about 87% or about 30% of the time in an earlier analysis.

Researchers ran the PCR with 60 Vbeta and 13 Jbeta primers. Profiled with immunoSEQ multiplex PCR; TCRdb holds only in-frame clones, not every one. The table lists about 110,000 clones, more than 70% of them singletons. Trimming stripped 2 bases from V and 0 bases from J, with 8 bases between. The germline V gene encodes CDR1 SGHVS and CDR2 FNYEAQ. The CDR3 is 16 amino acids. Comments on this clone: Its specificity is unknown.

The sample taken for sequencing was PBMCs. The source of this sequence is a man aged 18 to 30 in good health and CMV-seronegative. The chain has TRBV7-6 and TRBJ2-6; D is unresolved. The CDR3 DNA sequence: TGTGCCAGCAGCTTATCCGGTTTCTCTGGGGCCAACGTCCTGACTTTC. This codes for CASSLSGFSGANVLTF.